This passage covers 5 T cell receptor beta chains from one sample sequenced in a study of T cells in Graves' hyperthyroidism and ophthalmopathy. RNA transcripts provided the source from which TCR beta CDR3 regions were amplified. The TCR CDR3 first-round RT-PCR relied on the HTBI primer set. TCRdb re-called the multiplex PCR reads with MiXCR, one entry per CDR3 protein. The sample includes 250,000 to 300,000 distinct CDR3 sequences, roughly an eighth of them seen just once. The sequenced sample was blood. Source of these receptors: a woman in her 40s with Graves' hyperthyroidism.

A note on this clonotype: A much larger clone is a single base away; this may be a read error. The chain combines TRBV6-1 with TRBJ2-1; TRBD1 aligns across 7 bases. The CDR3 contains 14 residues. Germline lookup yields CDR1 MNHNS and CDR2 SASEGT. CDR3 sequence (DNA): TGTGCCAGCAGTGAACAGGGGGTCTACAATGGGCAGTTCTTC. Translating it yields CASSEQGVYNGQFF.

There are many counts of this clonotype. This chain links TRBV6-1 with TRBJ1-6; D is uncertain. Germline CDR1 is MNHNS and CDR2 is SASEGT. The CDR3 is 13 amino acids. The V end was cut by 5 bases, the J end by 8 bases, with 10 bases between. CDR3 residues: CASSYGSHSPLHF. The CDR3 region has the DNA TGTGCCAGCAGTTACGGAAGCCATTCACCCCTCCACTTT.

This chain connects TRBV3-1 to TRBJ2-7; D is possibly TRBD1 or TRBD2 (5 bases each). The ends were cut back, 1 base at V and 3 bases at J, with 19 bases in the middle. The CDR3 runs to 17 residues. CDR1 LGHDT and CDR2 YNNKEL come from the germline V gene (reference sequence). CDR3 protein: CASSQGFSGTRLYEQYF. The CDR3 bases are TGTGCCAGCAGCCAAGGATTTAGTGGGACCCGGCTCTACGAGCAGTACTTC.

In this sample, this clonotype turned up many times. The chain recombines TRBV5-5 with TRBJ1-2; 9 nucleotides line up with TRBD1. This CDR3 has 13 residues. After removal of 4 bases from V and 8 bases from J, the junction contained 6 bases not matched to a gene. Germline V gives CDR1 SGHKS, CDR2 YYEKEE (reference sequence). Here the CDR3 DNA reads TGTGCCAGCAGCACCGGGACAGGGTTCGGCTACACCTTC. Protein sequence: CASSTGTGFGYTF.

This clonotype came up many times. The CDR3 region has the DNA TGTGCCAGCAGTCGCCGGGGGGGAGTGTACGAGCAGTACTTC. Amino acid sequence: CASSRRGGVYEQYF. The genes are TRBV27 and TRBJ2-7; 8 bases align to TRBD2. The V gene end was trimmed by 5 bases and the J gene end by 4 bases; junction bases not matched to a gene: 7. The V gene's germline CDR1 is MNHEY and CDR2 SMNVEV (reference sequence). The CDR3 runs to 14 residues.